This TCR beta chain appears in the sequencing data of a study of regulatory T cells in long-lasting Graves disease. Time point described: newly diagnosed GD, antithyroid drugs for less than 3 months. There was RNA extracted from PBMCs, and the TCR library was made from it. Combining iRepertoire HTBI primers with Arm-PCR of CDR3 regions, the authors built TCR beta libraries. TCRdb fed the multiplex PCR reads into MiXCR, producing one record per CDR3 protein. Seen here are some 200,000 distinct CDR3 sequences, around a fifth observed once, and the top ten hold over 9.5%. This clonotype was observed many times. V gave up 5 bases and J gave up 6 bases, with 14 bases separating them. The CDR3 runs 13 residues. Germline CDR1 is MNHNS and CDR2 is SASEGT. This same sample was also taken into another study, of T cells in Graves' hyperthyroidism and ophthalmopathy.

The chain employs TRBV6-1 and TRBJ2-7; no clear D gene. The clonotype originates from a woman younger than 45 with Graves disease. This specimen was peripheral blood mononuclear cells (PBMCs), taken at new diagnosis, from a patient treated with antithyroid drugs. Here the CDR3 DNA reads TGTGCCAGCAGTCCCTATGCGTCCCGCGAGCAGTACTTC. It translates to CASSPYASREQYF.